This T cell receptor (beta chain) was captured by sequencing in a study of CD8 T cells in ankylosing spondylitis. Quantitative 5'-RACE was performed with molecular barcodes, and it yielded the TCR beta libraries. From the 5' RACE reads, TCRdb called clonotypes with MiXCR, one entry per CDR3 protein. The table includes about 700,000 distinct CDR3 sequences, under 20% detected once. Study-wide results and caveats: In reactive arthritis synovial fluid and blood, some motif variants had been reported before. Disease-linked clones, CD8+, were relatively rare in peripheral blood. It appeared that ankylosing spondylitis blood was characterized by a TCR beta motif of roughly 8 highly homologous variants. Researchers reportedly found disease-linked clones significantly enriched in matched ankylosing spondylitis synovial fluid.

This clonotype has just a few counts. Its antigen is unidentified. CDR3 length: 15 amino acids. Germline trimming cut 5 bases from V and 2 bases from J; bases unmatched to any gene: 5. Germline assignment: CDR1 SNHLY and CDR2 FYNNEI. The V gene is TRBV2, the J gene TRBJ2-5, with 10 bases aligning to TRBD2. The sequenced sample consisted of blood, either unsorted or a sorted T cell fraction (not recorded which). The source is a male donor with ankylosing spondylitis. CDR3 protein: CASSRFSGRQETQYF. DNA of the CDR3: TGTGCCAGCAGTCGGTTTAGCGGGAGGCAAGAGACCCAGTACTTC.